Here is one TCR beta chain with its context. The antigen this receptor binds is unknown. Base quality data are lacking; no much larger clone is found one base away. Libraries were prepared through the immunoSEQ multiplex PCR assay. The hsTCRB Kit was used according to the manufacturer's protocol to amplify rearranged TCR beta chain sequences. An Illumina MiSeq was used to sequence the TCRB libraries. Per the source publication's procedure: Demultiplexing, trimming and gene mapping were performed with the kit vendor's proprietary platform. The immuneACCESS repertoire file appears here via TCRdb, limited to in-frame rearrangements. These files lack a portion of the clones; in checked studies, under half of the deficit traces to unresolved V genes, and the cause of the others is not known. V and J calls plus clone size are reproduced from that table; the DNA served to infer D and trimming. The sample contains over 20,000 clones, 65% to 80% of them found a single time. The ten largest clones capture over 7% of the sample.

This record comes from a study of a mutant IDH1 vaccine in newly diagnosed glioma (dated by TCRdb to about 2021). With regard to the full study: Across visits V03 through V10, patients got a total of eight vaccinations, given in weeks 1, 3, 5, 7, 11, 15, 19 and 23. In the chemotherapy-containing groups, vaccination started alongside temozolomide cycles, whereas in patients who had radiotherapy alone it started 4-6 weeks after radiotherapy. Of the approximately 30 treated patients, approximately 62% were male and approximately 40% were female, and a mean age of approximately 40 years was recorded. Before enrollment, most patients had been given radiochemotherapy with temozolomide as standard therapy, while the rest had received either radiotherapy alone or temozolomide alone. Peripheral blood samples were drawn at six visits, namely V03 (baseline), V05, V07, V10, V12 and V13. Longitudinal TCRB deep sequencing was done for 25 treated patients, wherever samples were available for exploratory analyses. What the authors observed across the whole study: Pseudoprogression appeared unrelated to alterations in the top peripheral T cell clonotypes detected by TCRB sequencing. Immune responses induced by the vaccine were seen in roughly 95% of patients across multiple MHC alleles. It was noted by the authors that analyses of patient blood samples could not be reproduced owing to sample limitations. Selection of PBMC samples for TCRB deep sequencing was based on availability.

The sample's time point label, decoded: week 11, during vaccination. Every vaccine dose consisted of 300 ug of a 20-mer mutant IDH1 peptide in Montanide, administered subcutaneously together with topical imiquimod. The donors had newly diagnosed IDH1-mutant astrocytomas of WHO grade 3 or 4 that showed loss of nuclear ATRX. The samples were drawn from NOA16, a multicentre, single-arm, open-label phase I trial in Germany that tested a mutant IDH1 peptide vaccine in humans for the first time. The DNeasy Blood and Tissue Kit was used to extract genomic DNA from EDTA blood for TCRB sequencing. At the junction V is shortened by 5 bases and J by 6 bases, with 17 bases in between. Per the germline V gene (reference sequence), PRHDT is the CDR1 and FYEKMQ is the CDR2. From the cysteine through the phenylalanine, the CDR3 covers 15 amino acids. CDR3 DNA is the only sequence kept; it has 45 bases, read in frame from the first base.

The starting material was PBMCs, obtained from a glioma patient whose treatment included an IDH1 peptide vaccine. The rearranged chain carries TRBV13 and TRBJ2-4; a tentative D call is TRBD2 (5 bases match). The sequence was obtained from a man aged 35-49 years with glioma. The DNA reads as follows: TGTGCCAGCAGCCATGCCCTGGACTCTAGAAACATTCAGTACTTC. Its protein is CASSHALDSRNIQYF.